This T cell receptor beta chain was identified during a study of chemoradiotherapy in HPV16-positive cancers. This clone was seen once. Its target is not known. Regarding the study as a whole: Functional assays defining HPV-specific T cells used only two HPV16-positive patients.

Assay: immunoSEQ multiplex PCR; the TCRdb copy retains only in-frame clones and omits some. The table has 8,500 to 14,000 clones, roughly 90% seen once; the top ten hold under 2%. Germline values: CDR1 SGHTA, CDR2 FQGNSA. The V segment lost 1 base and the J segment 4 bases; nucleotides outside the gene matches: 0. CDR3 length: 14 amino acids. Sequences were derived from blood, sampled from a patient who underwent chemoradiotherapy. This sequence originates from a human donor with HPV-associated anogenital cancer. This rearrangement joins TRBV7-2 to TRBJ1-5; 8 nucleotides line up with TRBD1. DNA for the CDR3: TGTGCCAGCAGCTTAGGACAGGGGAATCAGCCCCAGCATTTT. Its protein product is CASSLGQGNQPQHF.